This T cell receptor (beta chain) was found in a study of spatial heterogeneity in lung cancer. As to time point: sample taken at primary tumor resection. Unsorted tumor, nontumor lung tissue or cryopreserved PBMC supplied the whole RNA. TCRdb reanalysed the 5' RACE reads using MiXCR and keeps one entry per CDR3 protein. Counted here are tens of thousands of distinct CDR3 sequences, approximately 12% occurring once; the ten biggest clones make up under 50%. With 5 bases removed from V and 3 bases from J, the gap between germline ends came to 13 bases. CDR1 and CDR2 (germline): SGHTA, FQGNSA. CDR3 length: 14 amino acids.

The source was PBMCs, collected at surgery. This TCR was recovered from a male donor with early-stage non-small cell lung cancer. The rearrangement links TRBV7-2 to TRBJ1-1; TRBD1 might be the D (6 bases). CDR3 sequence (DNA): TGTGCCAGCAGCGTGGTTAGGGGGTACACTGAAGCTTTCTTT. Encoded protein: CASSVVRGYTEAFF.